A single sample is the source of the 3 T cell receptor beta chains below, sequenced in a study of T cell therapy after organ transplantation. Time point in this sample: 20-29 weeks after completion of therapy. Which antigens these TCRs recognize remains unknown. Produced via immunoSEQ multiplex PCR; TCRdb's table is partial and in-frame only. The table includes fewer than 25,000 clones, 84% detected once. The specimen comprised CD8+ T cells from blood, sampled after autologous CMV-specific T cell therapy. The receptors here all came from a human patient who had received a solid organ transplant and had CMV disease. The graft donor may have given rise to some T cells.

Written as DNA, the CDR3 is TGTGCCAGCGGCTGGGGGTATGGCTACACCTTC. As protein: CASGWGYGYTF. The chain combines TRBV6-5 with TRBJ1-2, with D tentatively TRBD1 (5 bases). The CDR3 is made up of 11 amino acids. The germline CDR1 and CDR2 sequences are MNHEY and SVGAGI. V was pared by 8 bases and J by 5 bases, with 9 bases between.

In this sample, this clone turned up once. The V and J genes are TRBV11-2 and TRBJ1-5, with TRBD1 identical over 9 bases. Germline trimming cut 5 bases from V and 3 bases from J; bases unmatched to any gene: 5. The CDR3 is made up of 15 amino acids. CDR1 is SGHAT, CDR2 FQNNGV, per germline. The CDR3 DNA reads TGTGCCAGCAGCGGCGGGACAGGGAACAATCAGCCCCAGCATTTT. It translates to CASSGGTGNNQPQHF.

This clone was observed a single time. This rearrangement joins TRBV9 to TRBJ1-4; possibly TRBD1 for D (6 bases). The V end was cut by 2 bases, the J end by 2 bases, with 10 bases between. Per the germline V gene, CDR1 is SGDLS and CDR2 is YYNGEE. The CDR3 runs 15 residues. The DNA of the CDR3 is TGTGCCAGCAGCGTCCAGGGGATCACTAATGAAAAACTGTTTTTT. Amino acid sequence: CASSVQGITNEKLFF.